The 30 T cell receptor beta chains below come from one sample, sequenced in a study of T-cell memory formation after mild COVID-19. MiXCR, applied by TCRdb to the 5' RACE reads, yields one record per CDR3 protein. The sample holds 250,000 to 300,000 distinct CDR3 sequences, under 20% seen once. The sample comprised PBMCs or a T cell subset sorted from them (not recorded which). These receptors were taken from a man between 18 and 35 years old who had mild COVID-19 (a few samples of this study predate the infection). Cell type and time point are not known.

This chain joins TRBV9 and TRBJ1-5; D is unclear. CDR1 is SGDLS, CDR2 YYNGEE, per germline. This CDR3 is 15 amino acids long. V was clipped by 0 bases and J by 2 bases, with 9 bases between them. CDR3: CASSVAEGGNQPQHF. The CDR3 DNA reads TGTGCCAGCAGCGTAGCTGAGGGTGGCAATCAGCCCCAGCATTTT.

The table lists this clonotype with a few counts. The chain carries TRBV29-1 and TRBJ2-5; no clear D. The germline V gene has CDR1 SQVTM and CDR2 ANQGSEA. This CDR3 has 15 amino acids. Trimming left V 0 bases short and J 4 bases short, with 15 bases between. As DNA, the CDR3 is TGCAGCGTTGAAGATCGGGCAGCCGAAGGAGAGACCCAGTACTTC. Translated, it gives CSVEDRAAEGETQYF.

Many counts were recorded for this clonotype. The chain is built from TRBV12-3 or TRBV12-4 and TRBJ2-5, with TRBD1 identical over 9 bases. After removal of 6 bases from V and 3 bases from J, the junction contained 11 bases not matched to a gene. The CDR3 sequence is 16 residues long. CDR3 coding DNA: TGTGCCAGCAGCCACACAGGGGGCGATTCCAAAGAGACCCAGTACTTC. Protein: CASSHTGGDSKETQYF.

This clonotype was seen many times. The rearrangement joins TRBV7-7 to TRBJ2-2; possible D gene TRBD1, 5 bases. This CDR3 has 12 residues. V lost 2 bases, J lost 7 bases, and 5 bases lay in between. The germline V gene encodes CDR1 SSHAT and CDR2 FNYEAQ (reference sequence). CDR3 DNA: TGTGCCAGCAGCTTACAGGGCGGGGAGCTGTTTTTT. Translating it yields CASSLQGGELFF. Drawing the rest from reference TRBV7-7 and TRBJ2-2, the complete variable domain is GAGVSQSPRYKVTKRGQDVTLRCDPISSHATLYWYQQALGQGPEFLTYFNYEAQPDKSGLPSDRFSAERPEGSISTLTIQRTEQRDSAMYRCASSLQGGELFFGEGSRLTVL.

Many counts were recorded for this clonotype. Being one base from a much bigger clone, this may be a read error. The V gene is TRBV6-6, the J gene TRBJ2-1, with 7 bases lining up with TRBD1. Per the germline V gene, CDR1 is MNHNY and CDR2 is SVGAGI (reference sequence). Trimming at V came to 6 bases and at J to 7 bases, leaving 27 bases not matched to a gene. The CDR3 is 20 residues long. The CDR3 bases are TGTGCCAGCAGCCCCTTTATATCTAGGATTTCGGGCAGGGGGTCTAATGAGCAGTTCTTC. It specifies CASSPFISRISGRGSNEQFF.

This clonotype showed up just a few times. The CDR3 DNA sequence: TGCGCCAGCAGCCCATACGAAGGGACAGGGGGTTTGAAGTATGGCTACACCTTC. It translates to CASSPYEGTGGLKYGYTF. V is TRBV5-1 and J is TRBJ1-2, with 11 positions matching TRBD1. This CDR3 has 18 amino acids. After removal of 4 bases from V and 5 bases from J, the junction contained 16 bases not matched to a gene. The germline CDR1 and CDR2 sequences are SGHRS and YFSETQ.

The chain carries TRBV7-2 and TRBJ2-5; 7 bases agree with TRBD2. The germline V gene has CDR1 SGHTA and CDR2 FQGNSA. After removal of 5 bases from V and 1 base from J, the junction contained 13 bases not matched to a gene. CDR3 length: 17 amino acids. The CDR3: CASSPYRGPSGQETQYF. CDR3 bases: TGTGCCAGCAGCCCATATAGGGGCCCTAGCGGCCAAGAGACCCAGTACTTC.

V and J are TRBV5-5 and TRBJ1-5; D possibly corresponds to TRBD1 (5 bases). The germline V gene has CDR1 SGHKS and CDR2 YYEKEE (reference sequence). The CDR3 totals 13 residues. V dropped 0 bases and J dropped 11 bases, with 12 bases sitting between them. CDR3 in amino acids: CASSLGWDQTQHF. The CDR3 DNA follows: TGTGCCAGCAGCTTGGGATGGGACCAGACCCAGCATTTT.

This clonotype was found a few times. V usage is TRBV9 and J usage is TRBJ2-3, with D unresolved. V dropped 0 bases and J dropped 2 bases, with 10 bases sitting between them. Germline CDR1 reads SGDLS; CDR2 reads YYNGEE. The CDR3 totals 15 residues. CDR3 bases: TGTGCCAGCAGCGTAGGATTAAGGCCCACAGATACGCAGTATTTT. It is translated as CASSVGLRPTDTQYF.

J is TRBJ1-2 and V is TRBV19, with D maybe TRBD1 (5 bases). V was shortened by 6 bases and J by 5 bases, with 19 bases between the two germline ends. This CDR3 region has 15 residues. CDR1 and CDR2 (germline): LNHDA, SQIVND (reference sequence). The CDR3 DNA reads as TGTGCCAGTAGGAACCCCTCAGGGAACCGATATGGCTACACCTTC. Its translation is CASRNPSGNRYGYTF.

This chain connects TRBV7-2 to TRBJ1-4; D unclear. The CDR3 is 14 amino acids. V was cut by 2 bases and J by 5 bases, with 9 bases left in between. Germline CDR1 is SGHTA and CDR2 is FQGNSA. Written as DNA, the CDR3 is TGTGCCAGCAGCTTAACAGACCTGAATGAAAAACTGTTTTTT. This encodes CASSLTDLNEKLFF.

In its sample, this clonotype was seen many times. The J gene is TRBJ2-3, the V gene TRBV5-1; no definite D call. With 0 bases removed from V and 1 base from J, the gap between germline ends came to 12 bases. The CDR3 has 16 amino acids. CDR1 and CDR2 from the germline V gene are SGHRS and YFSETQ. The CDR3 is CASSLALLSGTDTQYF. The CDR3 nucleotides read TGCGCCAGCAGCTTGGCCCTTCTATCGGGCACAGATACGCAGTATTTT.

This clonotype occurred a few times. This rearrangement joins TRBV24-1 to TRBJ2-1, with no clear D. The length of the CDR3 is 13 residues. CDR1 KGHDR and CDR2 SFDVKD come from the germline V gene. Trimming removed 0 bases from V and 6 bases from J, with 5 bases in between. The CDR3 loop is CATSDLWVNEQFF. CDR3 DNA: TGTGCCACCAGTGATTTGTGGGTCAATGAGCAGTTCTTC.

This clonotype was seen more than once but under ten times. The chain links TRBV2 to TRBJ2-7; tentatively, D is TRBD2 (6 bases). Germline-derived CDR1 and CDR2 are SNHLY and FYNNEI. This CDR3 has 13 amino acids. V lost 8 bases to trimming and J lost 1 base, with 12 bases between them. CDR3 region: CASGGTPSYEQYF. CDR3 coding DNA: TGTGCCAGCGGAGGGACTCCTTCCTACGAGCAGTACTTC.

V and J are TRBV6-2 or TRBV6-3 and TRBJ2-2; D is unresolved. This CDR3 contains 14 residues. Germline CDR1 MNHEY, CDR2 SVGEGT. V was clipped by 7 bases and J by 4 bases, with 13 bases between them. Written as DNA, the CDR3 is TGTGCCAGCAATGATTTGGGAATCACCGGGGAGCTGTTTTTT. Its protein is CASNDLGITGELFF.

This chain uses TRBV3-1 with TRBJ2-3; 8 nucleotides match TRBD1. Losses at the gene ends were 5 bases for V and 0 bases for J; bases not matched to a gene: 4. This CDR3 spans 15 amino acids. Germline V gene data show CDR1 as LGHDT and CDR2 as YNNKEL (reference sequence). CDR3 region: CASSTRTGSTDTQYF. The CDR3 nucleotides are TGTGCCAGCAGCACACGGACAGGGAGCACAGATACGCAGTATTTT.

The V gene is TRBV4-3, the J gene TRBJ1-4; TRBD1 agrees at 8 bases. Unmatched junction bases numbered 5, after V lost 3 bases and J lost 5 bases. Germline V lookup: CDR1 LGHNA, CDR2 YSLEER. This CDR3 is 15 amino acids long. The CDR3 region is CASSHGDRWNEKLFF. The CDR3 bases are TGCGCCAGCAGCCACGGGGACAGGTGGAATGAAAAACTGTTTTTT.

This clonotype occurred a few times. This chain connects TRBV6-1 to TRBJ2-4; TRBD1 agrees at 9 bases. Germline-derived CDR1 and CDR2 are MNHNS and SASEGT. J lost 5 bases, V lost 7 bases, and 15 bases had no gene match. The CDR3 has 17 amino acids. The CDR3 nucleotides are TGTGCCAGCAAGCGGCATGTGACAGGGGGGTTCGAAAACATTCAGTACTTC. This codes for CASKRHVTGGFENIQYF.

The chain links TRBV9 to TRBJ2-2; D is uncertain. V gave up 3 bases and J gave up 6 bases, with 15 bases separating them. Per the germline V gene, CDR1 is SGDLS and CDR2 is YYNGEE. This CDR3 region has 15 residues. CDR3 loop: CASSDGPLGPGELFF. CDR3 DNA: TGTGCCAGCAGCGACGGGCCTCTAGGCCCCGGGGAGCTGTTTTTT.

This clonotype was found a few times. The V gene is TRBV20-1, the J gene TRBJ2-4, with no clear D. V was shortened by 3 bases and J by 0 bases, with 6 bases between the two germline ends. The CDR3 sequence is 13 residues long. The V gene's germline CDR1 is DFQATT and CDR2 SNEGSKA (reference sequence). The CDR3 is CSASLLAKNIQYF. CDR3 in DNA: TGCAGTGCTAGCCTACTAGCCAAAAACATTCAGTACTTC.

This clonotype was detected a few times. This chain connects TRBV7-9 to TRBJ1-1; D unclear. CDR1 is SEHNR and CDR2 is FQNEAQ in the germline V gene (reference sequence). Deletions cut 7 bases from V and 5 bases from J, with 8 bases between. There are 11 residues in the CDR3. CDR3 residues: CASIEYTEAFF. The CDR3 nucleotides read TGTGCCAGCATCGAATATACTGAAGCTTTCTTT.

This clonotype was picked up a small number of times. The chain employs TRBV12-3 or TRBV12-4 and TRBJ2-5, with a possible D match to TRBD2 (5 bases). This CDR3 contains 15 residues. The ends were cut back, 1 base at V and 0 bases at J, with 9 bases in the middle. As DNA, the CDR3 is TGTGCCAGCAGTTTAGGAACTAGGGACCAAGAGACCCAGTACTTC. Protein product: CASSLGTRDQETQYF.

The rearrangement uses TRBV20-1 and TRBJ2-1; TRBD2 matches at 8 bases. The V segment lost 1 base and the J segment 7 bases; nucleotides outside the gene matches: 6. Germline V gene sequence: CDR1 DFQATT, CDR2 SNEGSKA (reference sequence). The length of the CDR3 is 14 residues. DNA of the CDR3: TGCAGTGCTAGAGTTAGCGGGGCTGTAAATGAGCAGTTCTTC. Its translation is CSARVSGAVNEQFF.

Only a few counts were recorded for this clonotype. J is TRBJ2-3 and V is TRBV7-3; the match to TRBD2 covers 10 bases. After removal of 4 bases from V and 2 bases from J, the junction contained 12 bases not matched to a gene. This CDR3 contains 18 residues. Looked up from germline, CDR1 is SGHTA and CDR2 is FQGTGA. CDR3 region: CASSSQEDSGGYTDTQYF. CDR3 coding DNA: TGTGCCAGCAGCTCCCAAGAGGATAGCGGGGGGTACACAGATACGCAGTATTTT.

This clonotype occurred many times. This chain links TRBV29-1 with TRBJ2-5; no definite D call. The V gene lost 4 bases and the J gene lost 1 base, with 7 bases spanning the gap. Germline V gene data show CDR1 as SQVTM and CDR2 as ANQGSEA. The length of the CDR3 is 12 residues. Here the CDR3 DNA reads TGCAGCGTTGTGCCAGGCCAAGAGACCCAGTACTTC. This encodes CSVVPGQETQYF.

The V gene is TRBV20-1, the J gene TRBJ1-1; 11 nucleotides match TRBD1. CDR1 is DFQATT and CDR2 is SNEGSKA in the germline V gene (reference sequence). Trimming removed 0 bases from V and 1 base from J; junction bases left unmatched: 7. This CDR3 has 17 amino acids. The CDR3 region has the DNA TGCAGTGCTAGAGACCCCGGGACAGGGGGGGGGAACACTGAAGCTTTCTTT. As protein: CSARDPGTGGGNTEAFF.

The rearrangement joins TRBV5-1 to TRBJ2-7, with TRBD1 as a possible D gene (6 bases). CDR1 is SGHRS, CDR2 YFSETQ, per germline. Trimming shortened V by 7 bases and J by 9 bases, and 32 bases separated the two germline ends. This CDR3 is 17 amino acids long. The CDR3 protein is CASRTDPSRDNRPGQYV. Written as DNA, the CDR3 is TGCGCCAGCCGAACGGATCCCTCCCGGGACAACCGGCCTGGGCAGTACGTC.

The chain links TRBV4-1 to TRBJ2-5, with 10 nucleotides matching TRBD2. The CDR3 extends over 17 amino acids. The germline V gene encodes CDR1 MGHRA and CDR2 YSYEKL. With V trimmed by 4 bases and J by 0 bases, 8 bases remained unmatched. The CDR3 DNA reads as TGCGCCAGCAGCCCCCTAGGAGCGGGGGGGGACCAAGAGACCCAGTACTTC. Its translation: CASSPLGAGGDQETQYF.

The chain uses TRBV20-1 and TRBJ1-1; D remains unclear. Looked up from germline, CDR1 is DFQATT and CDR2 is SNEGSKA (reference sequence). V lost 5 bases, J lost 3 bases, and 13 bases lay in between. This CDR3 has 13 residues. CDR3 region: CSAQHGLDTEAFF. The CDR3 region has the DNA TGCAGTGCTCAACACGGACTGGACACTGAAGCTTTCTTT.

This chain connects TRBV20-1 to TRBJ2-3; the D is unclear. The germline gives CDR1 DFQATT, CDR2 SNEGSKA (reference sequence). The CDR3 totals 17 residues. Trimming removed 0 bases at V and 0 bases at J, with 16 bases between. In DNA, the CDR3 is TGCAGTGCTAGAGATATTTTTAGGGCAGGAAGCACAGATACGCAGTATTTT. Translated: CSARDIFRAGSTDTQYF.